The rows below give T cell receptor beta chains drawn from one sample of a study of CD8 T cells in Susac syndrome. MiXCR was run by TCRdb on the immunoSEQ multiplex PCR reads, yielding one entry per CDR3 protein. Here the sample spans around 160,000 distinct CDR3 sequences, 94% being singletons. The sequencing input was CD4+ T cells from PBMCs. The origin of the receptors is a human donor with multiple sclerosis. CDR3s include the opening cysteine and the closing phenylalanine or tryptophan. The D gene is left open where the match is weak. Expanded clones get a size class; other rows say once, few or many, or leave the size out.

size: .
J: TRBJ2-1
V: TRBV6-5
D: .
CDR3: CASSYSFIHGTNEQFF
DNA: TGTGCCAGCAGTTACTCCTTCATCCACGGGACTAATGAGCAGTTCTTC

size: .
J: TRBJ2-3
V: TRBV14
D: .
CDR3: CASSPSIYTDTQYF
DNA: TGTGCCAGCAGCCCCTCGATTTACACAGATACGCAGTATTTT

size: .
J: TRBJ2-5
V: TRBV5-1
D: TRBD1
CDR3: CASSLGDRTGEETQYF
DNA: TGCGCCAGCAGCCTTGGGGACAGGACAGGGGAGGAGACCCAGTACTTC

size: .
J: TRBJ2-7
V: TRBV7-2
D: TRBD2
CDR3: CASGLVPYEQYF
DNA: TGTGCCAGCGGACTAGTCCCCTACGAGCAGTACTTC

size: .
J: TRBJ2-7
V: TRBV12-3/TRBV12-4
D: TRBD1
CDR3: CASSSQGQVSYEQYF
DNA: TGTGCCAGCAGTTCGCAAGGACAGGTCTCCTACGAGCAGTACTTC

size: .
J: TRBJ1-2
V: TRBV28
D: .
CDR3: CASSLFTDSYGYTF
DNA: TGTGCCAGCAGTTTATTTACAGATTCCTATGGCTACACCTTC

size: .
J: TRBJ1-3
V: TRBV9
D: .
CDR3: CASSEMDGRSGNTIYF
DNA: TGTGCCAGCAGCGAGATGGACGGACGCTCTGGAAACACCATATATTTT

size: .
J: TRBJ2-5
V: TRBV2
D: TRBD1
CDR3: CASRPQTGSETQYF
DNA: TGTGCCAGCAGACCTCAGACAGGGTCAGAGACCCAGTACTTC

size: .
J: TRBJ2-4
V: TRBV15
D: .
CDR3: CATSRDITENIQYF
DNA: TGTGCCACCAGCAGAGATATAACGGAAAACATTCAGTACTTC

size: .
J: TRBJ2-1
V: TRBV28
D: TRBD2
CDR3: CASSLGGSGSYNEQFF
DNA: TGTGCCAGCAGTCTTGGGGGTAGCGGGAGTTATAATGAGCAGTTCTTC

size: .
J: TRBJ2-5
V: TRBV27
D: .
CDR3: CASRRLGQKGGKTQYF
DNA: TGTGCCAGCAGACGATTGGGACAGAAGGGAGGAAAGACCCAGTACTTC

size: .
J: TRBJ2-2
V: TRBV6-1
D: .
CDR3: CASSEWYTGELFF
DNA: TGTGCCAGCAGTGAATGGTACACCGGGGAGCTGTTTTTT

size: .
J: TRBJ1-6
V: TRBV20-1
D: .
CDR3: CSARKTPRDLSSYNSPLHF
DNA: TGCAGTGCTAGAAAAACCCCCCGAGACCTGAGCTCCTATAATTCACCCCTCCACTTT

size: .
J: TRBJ1-5
V: TRBV20-1
D: .
CDR3: CSASSSNQPQHF
DNA: TGCAGTGCTAGCAGTAGCAATCAGCCCCAGCATTTT

size: .
J: TRBJ2-2
V: TRBV7-2
D: .
CDR3: CASSLFRLRELFF
DNA: TGTGCCAGCAGCTTATTTAGGTTGAGGGAGCTGTTTTTT

size: .
J: TRBJ1-4
V: TRBV20-1
D: .
CDR3: CSAFRNLNEKLFF
DNA: TGCAGCGCCTTTCGGAACCTTAATGAAAAACTGTTTTTT

size: .
J: TRBJ2-7
V: TRBV5-1
D: .
CDR3: CASREPGSYEQYF
DNA: TGCGCCAGCAGGGAGCCAGGGTCCTACGAGCAGTACTTC

size: .
J: TRBJ2-5
V: TRBV3-1
D: TRBD2
CDR3: CASSQEGGFSGGPGETQYF
DNA: TGTGCCAGCAGCCAAGAGGGGGGTTTCTCGGGAGGGCCGGGAGAGACCCAGTACTTC

size: once
J: TRBJ2-3
V: TRBV18
D: TRBD2
CDR3: CASSPWSGIQTDTQYF
DNA: TGTGCCAGCTCACCATGGAGCGGGATACAGACAGATACGCAGTATTTT

size: .
J: TRBJ2-7
V: TRBV20-1
D: TRBD2
CDR3: CSASPTSGRTHWLEQYF
DNA: TGCAGTGCTAGCCCCACCAGCGGGAGGACCCATTGGTTGGAGCAGTACTTC

size: .
J: TRBJ1-1
V: TRBV12-3/TRBV12-4
D: .
CDR3: CASTNTGEAFF
DNA: TGTGCCAGCACTAACACGGGTGAAGCTTTCTTT

size: .
J: TRBJ1-1
V: TRBV5-1
D: .
CDR3: CASSLDIGNTEAFF
DNA: TGCGCCAGCAGCTTGGATATCGGGAACACTGAAGCTTTCTTT